The 21 T cell receptor beta chains given below trace back to one sample, sequenced in a study of OX40 agonist ivuxolimab in advanced cancers. This table comes from immunoSEQ multiplex PCR, and its TCRdb copy is limited to in-frame clones, with some not included. The table has under 85,000 clones, over 85% seen once; the top ten hold roughly 20%. The sample in question was CD4+ or CD8+ T cells sorted from blood, obtained in a trial of the OX40 agonist ivuxolimab. The receptor set was obtained from an adult with an advanced solid tumor such as melanoma, head and neck, liver or kidney cancer.

This clone was detected only once. This chain uses TRBV7-2 with TRBJ1-1; weak D call: TRBD1 (6 bases). Trimming took off 4 bases at V and 1 base at J, with 13 bases between the two ends. The CDR3 length is 15 residues. Germline V gene sequence: CDR1 SGHTA, CDR2 FQGNSA. CDR3 sequence reads: CASSSPTGWNTEAFF. CDR3 in DNA: TGTGCCAGCAGCTCGCCGACAGGATGGAACACTGAAGCTTTCTTT.

This chain uses TRBV7-8 with TRBJ2-7; TRBD1 matches at 8 bases. Germline values: CDR1 SGHVS, CDR2 FQNEAQ. V gave up 2 bases and J gave up 12 bases; unmatched junction bases: 15. This CDR3 is built from 15 residues. CDR3 sequence: CASSLRGDRTFLRYF. The CDR3 bases are TGTGCCAGCAGCTTAAGGGGGGACAGGACATTTCTTAGGTACTTC.

The rearrangement joins TRBV4-1 to TRBJ2-7; 12 nucleotides match TRBD2. CDR3 length equals 17 residues. After removal of 1 base from V and 7 bases from J, the junction contained 11 bases not matched to a gene. Germline V lookup: CDR1 MGHRA, CDR2 YSYEKL. The CDR3 bases are TGCGCCAGCAGCCAAGCGGGGGGGCTAGCGGGAGGGCCGGAGCAGTACTTC. This codes for CASSQAGGLAGGPEQYF.

The CDR3: CAWTSGSSYNEQFF. In DNA form, the CDR3 reads TGTGCCTGGACTAGCGGAAGCTCCTACAATGAGCAGTTCTTC. The gene calls are TRBV30 and TRBJ2-1; 7 positions match TRBD2. The CDR3 extends over 14 amino acids. Germline assignment: CDR1 GTSNPN and CDR2 SVGIG (reference sequence). The V gene end was trimmed by 4 bases and the J gene end by 0 bases; junction bases not matched to a gene: 3.

This clone was detected once. The V call is TRBV6-1, the J call TRBJ1-1; tentatively, D is TRBD1 (5 bases). Between the trimmed V and J ends, which lost 6 bases and 1 base, there was a span of 15 bases. The CDR3 is made up of 15 amino acids. Germline V gene lookup returns CDR1 MNHNS and CDR2 SASEGT. CDR3 bases: TGTGCCAGCAGCCTAAAGGGGTGGAGGAACACTGAAGCTTTCTTT. Amino acid sequence: CASSLKGWRNTEAFF.

The chain uses TRBV4-1 and TRBJ2-7, with 9 nucleotides matching TRBD1. Germline-derived CDR1 and CDR2 are MGHRA and YSYEKL. The trim removed 0 bases at V and 0 bases at J, leaving 9 bases unmatched. The CDR3 extends over 18 amino acids. The CDR3, as DNA: TGCGCCAGCAGCCAAGACGGGACAGGGAAACCCTCCTCCTACGAGCAGTACTTC. Amino acid sequence: CASSQDGTGKPSSYEQYF.

In its sample, this clone was seen once. The genes are TRBV19 and TRBJ1-1; 9 positions match TRBD1. This CDR3 spans 15 amino acids. Germline-derived CDR1 and CDR2 are LNHDA and SQIVND (reference sequence). V lost 4 bases to trimming and J lost 6 bases; unmatched junction nucleotides: 9. This CDR3 reads CASSSLGQGIPEAFF. CDR3 coding DNA: TGTGCCAGTAGTAGCCTCGGACAGGGGATACCTGAAGCTTTCTTT.

The rearrangement links TRBV7-9 to TRBJ2-1; a weak D match, TRBD1 (5 bases). Germline V gene lookup returns CDR1 SEHNR and CDR2 FQNEAQ (reference sequence). The ends were cut back, 1 base at V and 7 bases at J, with 14 bases in the middle. This CDR3 is 15 amino acids long. CDR3 residues: CASSLDGARLNEQFF. CDR3 DNA sequence: TGTGCCAGCAGCTTAGATGGGGCCAGATTGAATGAGCAGTTCTTC.

CDR3 region: CASIRQGSDSPLHF. The CDR3 nucleotides read TGTGCCAGCATCAGACAGGGGTCTGATTCACCCCTCCACTTT. The V gene is TRBV2, the J gene TRBJ1-6; TRBD1 aligns across 8 bases. After removal of 7 bases from V and 8 bases from J, the junction contained 7 bases not matched to a gene. The germline CDR1 and CDR2 sequences are SNHLY and FYNNEI. The length of the CDR3 is 14 residues.

The chain employs TRBV11-2 and TRBJ1-2; 8 positions match TRBD1. Trimming cost V 4 bases and J 6 bases; bases outside gene matches: 4. This CDR3 has 13 amino acids. The germline V gene encodes CDR1 SGHAT and CDR2 FQNNGV. The CDR3 DNA reads TGTGCCAGCAGCTCACAGGGGGTGGATGGCTACACCTTC. This translates into CASSSQGVDGYTF. The full variable domain, its missing parts supplied by reference TRBV11-2 and TRBJ1-2, is EAGVAQSPRYKIIEKRQSVAFWCNPISGHATLYWYQQILGQGPKLLIQFQNNGVVDDSQLPKDRFSAERLKGVDSTLKIQPAKLEDSAVYLCASSSQGVDGYTFGSGTRLTVV.

The rearrangement joins TRBV9 to TRBJ2-2; no firm D call. The ends were cut back, 4 bases at V and 1 base at J, with 5 bases in the middle. This CDR3 has 13 residues. Germline CDR1 SGDLS, CDR2 YYNGEE. The CDR3 region has the DNA TGTGCCAGCAGCCCTGAGAACACCGGGGAGCTGTTTTTT. This sequence encodes CASSPENTGELFF. The full variable domain, in which reference TRBV9 and TRBJ2-2 provide the parts outside the CDR3, is DSGVTQTPKHLITATGQRVTLRCSPRSGDLSVYWYQQSLDQGLQFLIQYYNGEERAKGNILERFSAQQFPDLHSELNLSSLELGDSALYFCASSPENTGELFFGEGSRLTVL.

The genes are TRBV6-6 and TRBJ2-7; 7 nucleotides align to TRBD2. Germline CDR1 is MNHNY and CDR2 is SVGAGI (reference sequence). The V segment lost 8 bases and the J segment 4 bases; nucleotides outside the gene matches: 14. CDR3 size: 15 residues. CDR3 sequence: CASSYRRLADYEQYF. In DNA form, the CDR3 reads TGTGCCAGCTCCTATCGTCGGCTAGCGGATTACGAGCAGTACTTC.

This rearrangement joins TRBV7-9 to TRBJ2-1; tentative D call: TRBD2 (5 bases). V dropped 4 bases and J dropped 0 bases, with 13 bases sitting between them. Germline CDR1 is SEHNR and CDR2 is FQNEAQ (reference sequence). CDR3 length: 16 residues. The chain's CDR3 is CASSSPDRGSYNEQFF. The CDR3 DNA sequence: TGTGCCAGCAGCTCACCGGACCGGGGCTCCTACAATGAGCAGTTCTTC.

The chain has TRBV25-1 and TRBJ2-2; 7 bases line up with TRBD1. The CDR3 totals 13 residues. The V gene's germline CDR1 is MGHDK and CDR2 SYGVNS. J lost 5 bases, V lost 4 bases, and 1 base had no gene match. CDR3 residues: CASSGQGTGELFF. The CDR3 region has the DNA TGTGCCAGCAGTGGACAGGGTACCGGGGAGCTGTTTTTT.

V is TRBV28 and J is TRBJ2-3; D possibly corresponds to TRBD2 (8 bases). In germline, CDR1 is MDHEN, CDR2 SYDVKM. V lost 4 bases, J lost 10 bases, and 27 bases lay in between. The CDR3 has 17 amino acids. CDR3 sequence reads: CASSSPGLERVGQAQYF. The CDR3 DNA sequence: TGTGCCAGCAGTTCCCCGGGACTAGAGAGGGTAGGACAGGCGCAGTATTTT.

V and J are TRBV15 and TRBJ1-2; D is undetermined. Between the trimmed V and J ends, which lost 5 bases and 5 bases, there was a span of 15 bases. Germline assignment: CDR1 LNHNV and CDR2 YYDKDF (reference sequence). This CDR3 region has 14 residues. The CDR3 protein is CATSPQGPLYGYTF. The CDR3 DNA is TGTGCCACCAGCCCCCAAGGTCCACTTTATGGCTACACCTTC.

The chain employs TRBV4-1 and TRBJ2-7; D is possibly TRBD1 (5 bases). CDR3 length: 17 amino acids. Germline CDR1 MGHRA, CDR2 YSYEKL. The V end lost 0 bases, the J end lost 1 base, and 16 bases lay between the germline ends. This CDR3 reads CASSQEGSREISYEQYF. CDR3 DNA: TGCGCCAGCAGCCAAGAAGGAAGCAGGGAAATATCCTACGAGCAGTACTTC.

J is TRBJ1-4 and V is TRBV10-3, with D perhaps matching TRBD1 (5 bases). Germline V gives CDR1 ENHRY, CDR2 SYGVKD. The CDR3 length is 15 residues. Trimming pared 7 bases from V and 2 bases from J, leaving 14 bases between. Here the CDR3 DNA reads TGTGCCATCACGTGCAGGGTGGGGACTAATGAAAAACTGTTTTTT. This codes for CAITCRVGTNEKLFF.

J is TRBJ2-7 and V is TRBV7-2; 10 bases are shared with TRBD1. The CDR3 runs to 14 residues. The V gene's germline CDR1 is SGHTA and CDR2 FQGNSA. J gave up 1 base and V 4 bases, and 1 base lay outside the gene matches. The CDR3 region is CASSWTGGSYEQYF. The DNA for the CDR3 is TGTGCCAGCAGCTGGACAGGGGGATCCTACGAGCAGTACTTC.

CDR3 sequence reads: CASSQGVLGASNTGELFF. DNA of the CDR3: TGCGCCAGCAGCCAAGGGGTGTTGGGAGCGTCAAACACCGGGGAGCTGTTTTTT. The chain employs TRBV4-1 and TRBJ2-2, with D possibly being TRBD2 (5 bases). Trimming took off 1 base at V and 2 bases at J, with 17 bases between the two ends. In germline, CDR1 is MGHRA, CDR2 YSYEKL. The CDR3 spans 18 residues.

The chain links TRBV4-1 to TRBJ2-7; TRBD1 matches 8 bases. CDR1 is MGHRA, CDR2 YSYEKL, per germline. The CDR3 extends over 15 amino acids. J was trimmed by 2 bases and V by 3 bases; bases with no gene match: 6. In DNA, the CDR3 is TGCGCCAGCAGCCACCAGACAGGGGCAACCTACGAGCAGTACTTC. Encoded protein: CASSHQTGATYEQYF.